The entry below gives a single T cell receptor (beta chain) sequence along with its context. Primers for the PCR totalled 60 Vbeta and 13 Jbeta. Profiling relied on immunoSEQ multiplex PCR, and the TCRdb table lists in-frame clones only, not all of them. The data contain 100,000 to 150,000 clones, 80% of them singletons. There are 12 residues in the CDR3. CDR1 MNHEY and CDR2 SVGAGI come from the germline V gene. Between the trimmed V and J ends, which lost 6 bases and 8 bases, there was a span of 11 bases. The data belong to a study of cytomegalovirus exposure and HLA in healthy donors. This chain links TRBV6-5 with TRBJ2-1; D is perhaps TRBD2 (6 bases). The sample consisted of PBMCs. The TCR comes from a woman aged 40 to 50 in good health and CMV-seronegative. The CDR3 DNA reads TGTGCCAGCAGCCCGACTAGTTATGAGCAGTTCTTC. Its protein product is CASSPTSYEQFF.